Below, 11 T cell receptor beta chains from the same sample are listed, as sequenced in a study of T-cell reconstitution after alpha-beta-depleted transplantation in children. Preparation of the TCRbeta library involved a method that used unique molecular identifiers. Via MiXCR, TCRdb re-called the PCR reads, giving one row per CDR3 protein. Among about 110,000 distinct CDR3 sequences listed, 5.5% to 7% were seen once. The sequences come from PBMCs, mostly from graft donor cells, collected 360 days after TCRalphabeta/CD19-depleted stem cell transplant. The source of these receptors is a male patient aged 2-15 years who had a stem cell transplant for acute lymphoblastic leukemia, so the T cells may come from the graft donor.

The rearrangement joins TRBV4-3 to TRBJ1-6; 7 bases align to TRBD1. The CDR3 consists of 18 residues. The V gene's germline CDR1 is LGHNA and CDR2 YSLEER. Trimming removed 3 bases from V and 6 bases from J; junction bases left unmatched: 14. The CDR3: CASSQSHGGGKVNSPLHF. CDR3 nucleotides: TGCGCCAGCAGCCAGTCCCACGGAGGGGGCAAAGTTAATTCACCCCTCCACTTT.

The sample holds many counts of this clonotype. This chain uses TRBV7-8 with TRBJ2-1, with 10 bases aligning to TRBD2. V was pared by 9 bases and J by 9 bases, with 11 bases of the junction left unmatched. In germline, CDR1 is SGHVS, CDR2 FQNEAQ. The CDR3 totals 14 residues. The CDR3 here is CASQESGGAAEQFF. DNA for the CDR3: TGTGCCAGTCAGGAAAGCGGGGGGGCCGCTGAGCAGTTCTTC.

This clonotype was counted at least ten times. The V and J genes are TRBV28 and TRBJ1-5; D call uncertain. CDR3 length: 13 amino acids. V lost 6 bases and J lost 2, with 8 bases in between. Germline CDR1 is MDHEN and CDR2 is SYDVKM. CDR3 nucleotide sequence: TGTGCCAGCAGCTACCGAGGCAATCAGCCCCAGCATTTT. Its protein is CASSYRGNQPQHF.

This clonotype was recorded many times. For the CDR3, the DNA is TGTGCCAGCCGACAGGGAGGGACCGGGGAGCTGTTTTTT. Protein sequence: CASRQGGTGELFF. This sequence joins TRBV9 and TRBJ2-2, with D perhaps assigned TRBD1 or TRBD2 (7 bases each). The germline V gene encodes CDR1 SGDLS and CDR2 YYNGEE. Trimming removed 7 bases from V and 5 bases from J, with 12 bases in between. CDR3 length equals 13 residues.

Remarks on this clonotype: This may stem from a read error, because a much larger clone lies one nucleotide away. V usage is TRBV24-1 and J usage is TRBJ2-7; D is unresolved. The V gene's germline CDR1 is KGHDR and CDR2 SFDVKD. The CDR3 loop spans 13 amino acids. The CDR3 DNA reads TGTGCCACCAGTGCCTCCGGCTCCTACGAGCACTACTTC. Translating it yields CATSASGSYEHYF.

This clonotype showed up many times. The J gene is TRBJ2-2, the V gene TRBV5-1; D perhaps matches TRBD1 (6 bases). This CDR3 contains 15 residues. The germline CDR1 and CDR2 sequences are SGHRS and YFSETQ. V was pared by 1 base and J by 2 bases, with 9 bases between. The CDR3 loop reads CASSLWGQNTGELFF. The CDR3 DNA reads as TGCGCCAGCAGCTTGTGGGGACAAAACACCGGGGAGCTGTTTTTT.

On this clonotype: It may be a read error: a sequence one base away is much more abundant. The J gene is TRBJ2-7, the V gene TRBV29-1; the match to TRBD2 covers 7 bases. The CDR3 is 13 residues long. J lost 9 bases, V lost 7 bases, and 15 bases had no gene match. The V gene's germline CDR1 is SQVTM and CDR2 ANQGSEA. The CDR3 bases are TGCAGCGCCCGGGCCGGGGGGAACCACGTGCAGTACTTC. Protein sequence: CSARAGGNHVQYF.

This clonotype was seen ten or more times. The chain carries TRBV5-1 and TRBJ1-4; D unresolved. The CDR3 runs 13 residues. V lost 0 bases, J lost 7 bases, and 7 bases lay in between. Germline values: CDR1 SGHRS, CDR2 YFSETQ. CDR3 loop: CASSLDLSEKLFF. The CDR3 bases are TGCGCCAGCAGCTTGGACTTGAGTGAAAAACTGTTTTTT. The whole variable domain, filled in from reference TRBV5-1 and TRBJ1-4, reads KAGVTQTPRYLIKTRGQQVTLSCSPISGHRSVSWYQQTPGQGLQFLFEYFSETQRNKGNFPGRFSGRQFSNSRSEMNVSTLELGDSALYLCASSLDLSEKLFFGSGTQLSVL.

Ten or more counts support this clonotype. This sequence joins TRBV4-3 and TRBJ2-3; D may be TRBD1 (5 bases). CDR3 length: 18 amino acids. V lost 2 bases and J lost 2, with 20 bases in between. The germline V gene has CDR1 LGHNA and CDR2 YSLEER. Here the CDR3 DNA reads TGCGCCAGCAGCCAACTCGAGTTCCTAGGGGCCTTCACAGATACGCAGTATTTT. Protein sequence: CASSQLEFLGAFTDTQYF.

The J gene is TRBJ2-1, the V gene TRBV7-6; the D gene is possibly TRBD2 (6 bases). V was trimmed by 7 bases and J by 8 bases, leaving 18 bases between them. This CDR3 comprises 14 residues. Germline V lookup: CDR1 SGHVS, CDR2 FNYEAQ. In DNA form, the CDR3 reads TGTGCCAGCACGCTTCGGGGGTATCTCGATGAGCAGTTCTTC. Translation: CASTLRGYLDEQFF. Complete variable domain (other parts from reference TRBV7-6 and TRBJ2-1): GAGVSQSPRYKVTKRGQDVALRCDPISGHVSLYWYRQALGQGPEFLTYFNYEAQQDKSGLPNDRFSAERPEGSISTLTIQRTEQRDSAMYRCASTLRGYLDEQFFGPGTRLTVL.

This clonotype has a count of ten or more. The chain recombines TRBV11-2 with TRBJ2-5, with D possibly matching TRBD1 (6 bases). Germline V gives CDR1 SGHAT, CDR2 FQNNGV. The CDR3 extends over 12 amino acids. Between the trimmed V and J ends, which lost 11 bases and 5 bases, there was a span of 15 bases. The CDR3 DNA is TGTGCCTCAACAGGGATACATGAGACCCAGTACTTC. Its protein is CASTGIHETQYF.